This TCR beta chain comes out of a study of blood T cell repertoires in COVID-19. Germline V gene sequence: CDR1 LGHNA, CDR2 YSLEER. The CDR3 runs 15 residues. V dropped 0 bases and J dropped 4 bases, with 10 bases sitting between them. The repertoire was sequenced with immunoSEQ multiplex PCR; TCRdb's copy has only in-frame clones and lacks some. The sample records hundreds of thousands of clones, 87% being singletons. Sample: peripheral blood. This sequence originates from a man aged 18 to 35 with active or convalescent COVID-19. The chain employs TRBV4-3 and TRBJ1-5; D possibly corresponds to TRBD1 (6 bases). The CDR3 reads CASSQDWGQNQPQHF. The CDR3 bases are TGCGCCAGCAGCCAAGATTGGGGGCAGAATCAGCCCCAGCATTTT.